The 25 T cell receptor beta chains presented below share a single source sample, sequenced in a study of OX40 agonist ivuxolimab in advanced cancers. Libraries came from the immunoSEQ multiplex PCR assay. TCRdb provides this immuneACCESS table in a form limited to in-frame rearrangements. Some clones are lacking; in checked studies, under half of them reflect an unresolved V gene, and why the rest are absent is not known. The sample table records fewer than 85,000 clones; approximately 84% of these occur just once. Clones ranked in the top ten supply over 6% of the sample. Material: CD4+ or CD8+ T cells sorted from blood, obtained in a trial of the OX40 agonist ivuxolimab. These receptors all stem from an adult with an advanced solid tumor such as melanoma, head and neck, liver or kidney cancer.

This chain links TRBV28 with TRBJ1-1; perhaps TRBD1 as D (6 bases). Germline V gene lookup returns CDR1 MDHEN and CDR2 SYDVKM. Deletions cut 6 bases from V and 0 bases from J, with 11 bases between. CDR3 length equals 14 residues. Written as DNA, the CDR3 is TGTGCCAGCAGCTTACAGGGCGTGAACACTGAAGCTTTCTTT. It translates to CASSLQGVNTEAFF.

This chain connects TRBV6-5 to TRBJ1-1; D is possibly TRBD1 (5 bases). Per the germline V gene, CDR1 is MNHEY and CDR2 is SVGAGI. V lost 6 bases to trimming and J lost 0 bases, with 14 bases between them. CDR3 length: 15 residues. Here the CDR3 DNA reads TGTGCCAGCAGGCGACAGATCGCCGTGAACACTGAAGCTTTCTTT. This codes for CASRRQIAVNTEAFF.

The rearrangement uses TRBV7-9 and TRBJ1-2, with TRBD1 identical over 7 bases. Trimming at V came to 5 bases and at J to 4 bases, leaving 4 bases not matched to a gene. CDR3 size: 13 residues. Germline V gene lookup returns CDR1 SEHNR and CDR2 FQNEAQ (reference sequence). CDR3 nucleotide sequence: TGTGCCAGCAGCCCACAGGGGACCTATGGCTACACCTTC. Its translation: CASSPQGTYGYTF.

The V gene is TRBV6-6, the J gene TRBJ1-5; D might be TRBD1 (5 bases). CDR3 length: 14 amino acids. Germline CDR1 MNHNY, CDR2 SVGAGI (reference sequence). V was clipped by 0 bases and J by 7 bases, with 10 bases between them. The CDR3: CASSYSPGEQPQHF. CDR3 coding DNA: TGTGCCAGCAGTTACTCGCCGGGGGAGCAGCCCCAGCATTTT.

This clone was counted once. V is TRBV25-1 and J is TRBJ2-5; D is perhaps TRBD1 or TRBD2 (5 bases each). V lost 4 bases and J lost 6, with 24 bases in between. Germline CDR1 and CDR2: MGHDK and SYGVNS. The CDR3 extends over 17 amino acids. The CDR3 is CASSGHPGAPKVKTQYF. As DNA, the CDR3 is TGTGCCAGCAGTGGCCACCCCGGGGCCCCCAAAGTCAAGACCCAGTACTTC.

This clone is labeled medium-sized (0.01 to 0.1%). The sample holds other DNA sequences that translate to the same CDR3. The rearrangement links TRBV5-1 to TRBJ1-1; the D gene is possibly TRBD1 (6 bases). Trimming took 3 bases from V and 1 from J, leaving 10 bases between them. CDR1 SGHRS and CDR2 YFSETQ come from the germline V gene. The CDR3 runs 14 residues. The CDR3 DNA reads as TGCGCCAGCAGCTCCAGGACAGCGAACACTGAAGCTTTCTTT. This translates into CASSSRTANTEAFF. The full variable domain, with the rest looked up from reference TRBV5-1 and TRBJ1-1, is KAGVTQTPRYLIKTRGQQVTLSCSPISGHRSVSWYQQTPGQGLQFLFEYFSETQRNKGNFPGRFSGRQFSNSRSEMNVSTLELGDSALYLCASSSRTANTEAFFGQGTRLTVV.

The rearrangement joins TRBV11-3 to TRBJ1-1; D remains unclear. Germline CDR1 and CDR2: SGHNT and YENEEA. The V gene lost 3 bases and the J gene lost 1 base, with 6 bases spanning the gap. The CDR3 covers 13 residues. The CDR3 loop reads CASSFQENTEAFF. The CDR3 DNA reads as TGTGCCAGCAGCTTTCAGGAGAACACTGAAGCTTTCTTT.

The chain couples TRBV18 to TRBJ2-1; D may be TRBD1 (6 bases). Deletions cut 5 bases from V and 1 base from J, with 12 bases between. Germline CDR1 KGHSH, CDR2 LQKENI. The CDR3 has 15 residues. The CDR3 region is CASSSQDSSYNEQFF. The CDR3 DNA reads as TGTGCCAGCTCATCGCAGGACAGTTCCTACAATGAGCAGTTCTTC.

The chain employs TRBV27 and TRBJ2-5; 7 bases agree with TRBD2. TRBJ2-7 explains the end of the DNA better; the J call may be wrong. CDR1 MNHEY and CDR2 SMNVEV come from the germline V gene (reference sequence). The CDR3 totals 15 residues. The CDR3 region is CASSAQGRGAYEQYF. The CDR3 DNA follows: TGTGCCAGCAGTGCCCAAGGGAGGGGAGCCTACGAGCAGTACTTC.

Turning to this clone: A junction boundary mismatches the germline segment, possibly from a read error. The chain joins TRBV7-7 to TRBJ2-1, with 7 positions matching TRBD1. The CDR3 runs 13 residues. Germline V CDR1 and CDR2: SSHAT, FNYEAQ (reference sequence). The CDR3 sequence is CASSTGAYNEQFF. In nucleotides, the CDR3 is TGTGCTAGCAGCACAGGGGCTTACAATGAGCAGTTCTTC.

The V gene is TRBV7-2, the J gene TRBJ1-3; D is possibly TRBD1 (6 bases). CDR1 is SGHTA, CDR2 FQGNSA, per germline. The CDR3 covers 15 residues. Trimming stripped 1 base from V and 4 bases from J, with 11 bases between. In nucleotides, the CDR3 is TGTGCCAGCAGCTTAGACACAGGGTCGGGAAACACCATATATTTT. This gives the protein CASSLDTGSGNTIYF.

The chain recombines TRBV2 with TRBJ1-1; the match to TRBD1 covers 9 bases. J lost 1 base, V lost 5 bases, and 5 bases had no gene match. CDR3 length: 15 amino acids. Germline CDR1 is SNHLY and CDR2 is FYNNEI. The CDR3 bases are TGTGCCAGCAGTCCCAGGGACAGGGCGAACACTGAAGCTTTCTTT. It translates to CASSPRDRANTEAFF.

The CDR3 sequence is CASSERLAVINEQFF. The CDR3 DNA follows: TGTGCCAGCAGTGAACGGCTAGCGGTCATCAATGAGCAGTTCTTC. The chain carries TRBV2 and TRBJ2-1; TRBD2 agrees at 7 bases. This CDR3 is built from 15 residues. Unmatched junction bases numbered 7, after V lost 2 bases and J lost 6 bases. Germline CDR1 and CDR2: SNHLY and FYNNEI.

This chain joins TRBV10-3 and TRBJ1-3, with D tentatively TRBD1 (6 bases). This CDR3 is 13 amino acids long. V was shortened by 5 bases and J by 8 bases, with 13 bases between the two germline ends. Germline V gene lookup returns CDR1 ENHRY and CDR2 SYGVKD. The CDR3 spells CAISRQAEDTIYF. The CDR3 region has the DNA TGTGCCATCAGTCGACAGGCGGAGGACACCATATATTTT.

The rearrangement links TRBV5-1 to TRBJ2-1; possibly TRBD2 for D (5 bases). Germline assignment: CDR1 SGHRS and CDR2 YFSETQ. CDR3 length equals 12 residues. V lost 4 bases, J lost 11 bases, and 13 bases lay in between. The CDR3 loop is CASSPRGLQQFF. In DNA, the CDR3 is TGCGCCAGCAGCCCAAGAGGGCTGCAGCAGTTCTTC.

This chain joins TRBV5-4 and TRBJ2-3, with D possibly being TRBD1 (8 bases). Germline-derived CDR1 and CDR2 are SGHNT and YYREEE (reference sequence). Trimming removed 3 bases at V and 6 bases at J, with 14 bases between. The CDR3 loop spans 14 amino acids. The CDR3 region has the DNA TGTGCCAGCAGCTCCCAACAGGGGGGGGATACGCAGTATTTT. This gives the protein CASSSQQGGDTQYF. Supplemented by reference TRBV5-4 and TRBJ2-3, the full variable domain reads ETGVTQSPTHLIKTRGQQVTLRCSSQSGHNTVSWYQQALGQGPQFIFQYYREEENGRGNFPPRFSGLQFPNYSSELNVNALELDDSALYLCASSSQQGGDTQYFGPGTRLTVL.

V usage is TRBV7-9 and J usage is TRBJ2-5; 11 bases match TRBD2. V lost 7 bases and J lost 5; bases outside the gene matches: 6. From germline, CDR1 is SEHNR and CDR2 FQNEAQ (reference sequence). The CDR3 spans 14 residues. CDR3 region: CASTLAGGMETQYF. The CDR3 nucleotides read TGTGCCAGCACCCTAGCGGGGGGAATGGAGACCCAGTACTTC.

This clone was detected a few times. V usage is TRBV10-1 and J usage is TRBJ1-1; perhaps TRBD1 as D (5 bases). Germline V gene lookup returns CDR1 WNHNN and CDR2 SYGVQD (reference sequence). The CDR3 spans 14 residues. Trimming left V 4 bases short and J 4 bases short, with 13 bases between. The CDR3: CASSGPGQGTEAFF. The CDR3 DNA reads TGCGCCAGCAGTGGTCCGGGCCAGGGCACTGAAGCTTTCTTT.

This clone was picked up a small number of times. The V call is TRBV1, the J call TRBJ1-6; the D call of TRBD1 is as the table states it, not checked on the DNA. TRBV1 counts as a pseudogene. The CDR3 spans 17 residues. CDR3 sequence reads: CTSSPTTETGSNSPLHF. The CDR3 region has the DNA TGCACCAGCAGCCCAACGACGGAGACAGGGTCCAATTCACCCCTCCACTTT.

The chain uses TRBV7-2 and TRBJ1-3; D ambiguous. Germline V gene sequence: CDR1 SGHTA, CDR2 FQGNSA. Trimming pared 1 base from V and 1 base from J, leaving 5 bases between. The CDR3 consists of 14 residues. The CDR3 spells CASSLVLSGNTIYF. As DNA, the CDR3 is TGTGCCAGCAGCTTAGTCTTATCTGGAAACACCATATATTTT.

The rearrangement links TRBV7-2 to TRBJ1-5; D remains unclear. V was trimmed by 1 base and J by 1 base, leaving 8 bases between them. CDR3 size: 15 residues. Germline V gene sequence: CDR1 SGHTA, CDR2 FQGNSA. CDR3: CASSLVGPSNQPQHF. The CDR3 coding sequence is TGTGCCAGCAGCTTAGTCGGGCCGAGCAATCAGCCCCAGCATTTT.

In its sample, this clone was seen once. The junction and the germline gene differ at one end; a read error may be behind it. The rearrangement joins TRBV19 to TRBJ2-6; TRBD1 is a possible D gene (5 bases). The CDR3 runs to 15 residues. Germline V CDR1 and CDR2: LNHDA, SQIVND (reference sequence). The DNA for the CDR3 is TGTGCCAGTTGGACACCAAACTCTGGCGCCAACGTCCTGACTTTC. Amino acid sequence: CASWTPNSGANVLTF.

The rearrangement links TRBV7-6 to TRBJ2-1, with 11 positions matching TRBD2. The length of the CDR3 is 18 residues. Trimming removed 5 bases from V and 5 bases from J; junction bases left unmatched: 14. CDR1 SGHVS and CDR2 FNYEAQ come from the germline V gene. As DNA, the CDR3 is TGTGCCAGCAGCGTCTCCGGCCTAACTAGCGGGAGAAACAATGAGCAGTTCTTC. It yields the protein CASSVSGLTSGRNNEQFF.

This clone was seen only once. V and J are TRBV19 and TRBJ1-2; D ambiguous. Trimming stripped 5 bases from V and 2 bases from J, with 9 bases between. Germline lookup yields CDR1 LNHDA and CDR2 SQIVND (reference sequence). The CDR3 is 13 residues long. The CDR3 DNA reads TGTGCCAGTAGTCCCGAGGTGAACTATGGCTACACCTTC. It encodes CASSPEVNYGYTF. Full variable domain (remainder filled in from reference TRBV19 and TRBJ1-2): DGGITQSPKYLFRKEGQNVTLSCEQNLNHDAMYWYRQDPGQGLRLIYYSQIVNDFQKGDIAEGYSVSREKKESFPLTVTSAQKNPTAFYLCASSPEVNYGYTFGSGTRLTVV.

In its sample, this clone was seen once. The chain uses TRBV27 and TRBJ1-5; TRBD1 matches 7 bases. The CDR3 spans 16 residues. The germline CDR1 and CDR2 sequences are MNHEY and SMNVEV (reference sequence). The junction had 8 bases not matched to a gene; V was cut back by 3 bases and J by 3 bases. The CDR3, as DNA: TGTGCCAGCAGTTTGAGTGGCAGGGGGGCCAATCAGCCCCAGCATTTT. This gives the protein CASSLSGRGANQPQHF.